Shown below are 10 T cell receptor beta chains from a single sample sequenced in a study of graft-versus-host responses after intestinal transplantation. Only in-frame clones appear in the TCRdb table, and some are missing; sequencing was by immunoSEQ multiplex PCR. Of 98,000 or so clones detected, roughly 88% appear once; the ten largest clones hold over 1.3%. The source material was PBMCs, sampled 255 days after intestinal transplant. The receptors originated from a human patient who received an intestinal transplant, so some T cells may come from the graft donor.

V is TRBV28 and J is TRBJ2-2, with TRBD2 matching over 11 bases. The CDR3 is made up of 18 amino acids. Germline CDR1 reads MDHEN; CDR2 reads SYDVKM. The V gene end was trimmed by 2 bases and the J gene end by 1 base; junction bases not matched to a gene: 6. The CDR3 loop reads CASSLTLSGGVNTGELFF. The CDR3, as DNA: TGTGCCAGCAGTTTAACCCTTAGCGGGGGGGTGAACACCGGGGAGCTGTTTTTT.

This clone appeared once. The chain uses TRBV6-1 and TRBJ2-3; a possible D gene is TRBD1 (6 bases). The CDR3 runs 16 residues. CDR1 and CDR2 (germline): MNHNS, SASEGT. The V end lost 1 base, the J end lost 6 bases, and 17 bases lay between the germline ends. The DNA of the CDR3 is TGTGCCAGCAGTGAAGGAGGGAACAGGGAATGGGATACGCAGTATTTT. Its protein is CASSEGGNREWDTQYF.

Only a few counts were recorded for this clone. The gene calls are TRBV27 and TRBJ1-2; 10 nucleotides align to TRBD1. CDR3 length equals 14 residues. V lost 6 bases and J lost 6; bases outside the gene matches: 7. Germline V lookup: CDR1 MNHEY, CDR2 SMNVEV (reference sequence). CDR3 coding DNA: TGTGCCAGCAGCCGACAGGGGGCTTGGAATGGCTACACCTTC. Encoded protein: CASSRQGAWNGYTF.

The gene calls are TRBV5-1 and TRBJ2-6; a possible D gene is TRBD1 (6 bases). V dropped 2 bases and J dropped 0 bases, with 15 bases sitting between them. Germline CDR1 reads SGHRS; CDR2 reads YFSETQ. The CDR3 is made up of 18 amino acids. DNA of the CDR3: TGCGCCAGCAGCTTTGCAGGGGTTACCGGCTCTGGGGCCAACGTCCTGACTTTC. This sequence encodes CASSFAGVTGSGANVLTF.

V gene TRBV6-1 combines with J gene TRBJ2-1, with 10 nucleotides matching TRBD2. The CDR3 totals 15 residues. Trimming at V came to 4 bases and at J to 7 bases, leaving 7 bases not matched to a gene. Germline values: CDR1 MNHNS, CDR2 SASEGT. CDR3 sequence: CASSVEAGGPNEQFF. The CDR3 nucleotides are TGTGCCAGCAGTGTTGAAGCGGGAGGGCCTAATGAGCAGTTCTTC.

V gene TRBV28 combines with J gene TRBJ2-7; D gene unclear. CDR1 and CDR2 (germline): MDHEN, SYDVKM. The CDR3 extends over 13 amino acids. V lost 2 bases and J 2 bases, leaving 7 bases between the germline ends. The CDR3 loop reads CASSLDPPYEQYF. CDR3 DNA: TGTGCCAGCAGTTTAGACCCCCCCTACGAGCAGTACTTC.

The V call is TRBV7-8, the J call TRBJ2-1; D is undetermined. V was pared by 4 bases and J by 0 bases, with 16 bases between. Germline V gene lookup returns CDR1 SGHVS and CDR2 FQNEAQ. The CDR3 consists of 17 residues. CDR3 sequence reads: CASSYGPGRFSYNEQFF. Written as DNA, the CDR3 is TGTGCCAGCAGCTATGGACCGGGCCGCTTCTCCTACAATGAGCAGTTCTTC.

The chain uses TRBV5-4 and TRBJ2-1, with D tentatively TRBD2 (6 bases). The germline CDR1 and CDR2 sequences are SGHNT and YYREEE (reference sequence). The CDR3 runs 12 residues. V lost 3 bases, J lost 7 bases, and 8 bases lay in between. CDR3 in amino acids: CASSSGGNEQFF. CDR3 sequence (DNA): TGTGCCAGCAGCTCTGGAGGGAATGAGCAGTTCTTC.

The V and J genes are TRBV2 and TRBJ1-1; D perhaps matches TRBD1 (5 bases). Germline CDR1 SNHLY, CDR2 FYNNEI. CDR3 length equals 14 residues. V dropped 6 bases and J dropped 0 bases, with 11 bases sitting between them. The chain's CDR3 is CASRGVFMNTEAFF. As DNA, the CDR3 is TGTGCCAGCAGGGGGGTGTTCATGAACACTGAAGCTTTCTTT.

This rearrangement joins TRBV6-5 to TRBJ2-7; 7 nucleotides agree with TRBD1. The CDR3 is made up of 16 amino acids. Germline V gene data show CDR1 as MNHEY and CDR2 as SVGAGI. The V and J ends lost 4 bases and 5 bases, in that order; junction bases with no gene match: 14. The CDR3 spells CASSLSGTVGNHEQYV. As DNA, the CDR3 is TGTGCCAGCAGTTTATCTGGGACAGTCGGGAACCACGAGCAGTACGTC.